Sequencing of this T cell receptor beta chain was carried out in a study of cytomegalovirus exposure and HLA in healthy donors. Study in general: About 85 million unique TCRs from HLA-typed donors were held in an early release of data. Study-wide points: The HLA-A and HLA-B alleles of most subjects were reportedly predicted accurately from TCR beta sequences.

The PCR employed 60 Vbeta primers together with 13 Jbeta primers. Clones were read by immunoSEQ multiplex PCR, and TCRdb kept only the in-frame ones, dropping some. This sample has about 160,000 clones, with around 80% found just once. J lost 1 base, V lost 6 bases, and 6 bases had no gene match. CDR3 size: 15 residues. Germline V lookup: CDR1 SGHTA, CDR2 FQGNSA. The sample holds one count of this clone. Its antigen is not known. The chain links TRBV7-2 to TRBJ1-1; 9 nucleotides line up with TRBD1. Specimen: PBMCs. The sequence was obtained from a male donor in good health and CMV-seropositive. CDR3 bases: TGTGCCAGCAGACTCCCGGACAGGGGGAACACTGAAGCTTTCTTT. Protein product: CASRLPDRGNTEAFF. Full variable domain (missing parts from reference TRBV7-2 and TRBJ1-1): GAGVSQSPSNKVTEKGKDVELRCDPISGHTALYWYRQSLGQGLEFLIYFQGNSAPDKSGLPSDRFSAERTGGSVSTLTIQRTQQEDSAVYLCASRLPDRGNTEAFFGQGTRLTVV.